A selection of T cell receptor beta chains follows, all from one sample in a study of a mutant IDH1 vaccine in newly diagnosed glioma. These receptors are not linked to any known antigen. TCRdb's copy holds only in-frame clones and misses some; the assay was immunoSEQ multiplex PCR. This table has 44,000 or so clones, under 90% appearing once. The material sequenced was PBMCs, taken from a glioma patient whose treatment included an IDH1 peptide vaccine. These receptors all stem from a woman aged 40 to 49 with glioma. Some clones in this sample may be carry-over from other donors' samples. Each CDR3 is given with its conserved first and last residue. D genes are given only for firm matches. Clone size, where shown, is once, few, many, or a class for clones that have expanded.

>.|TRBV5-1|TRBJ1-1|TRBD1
CASSFDRGRSEAFF
TGCGCCAGCAGCTTCGACAGGGGGCGAAGTGAAGCTTTCTTT
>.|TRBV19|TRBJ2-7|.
CASSQKDGVDEQYF
TGTGCCAGTAGTCAGAAGGACGGGGTGGACGAGCAGTACTTC
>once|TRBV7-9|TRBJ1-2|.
CASSLVVEGYGYTF
TGTGCCAGCAGCTTAGTGGTGGAAGGCTATGGCTACACCTTC
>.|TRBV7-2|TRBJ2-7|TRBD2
CASSFSSGVSYEQYF
TGTGCCAGCAGTTTTAGTAGCGGGGTCTCCTACGAGCAGTACTTC
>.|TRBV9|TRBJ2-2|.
CASSASDRELFF
TGTGCCAGCAGCGCTTCCGACCGGGAGCTGTTTTTT
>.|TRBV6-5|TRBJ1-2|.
CASSQHPRWTGGYTF
TGTGCCAGCAGTCAGCACCCCCGGTGGACGGGGGGCTACACCTTC
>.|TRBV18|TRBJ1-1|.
CASSPTNQGTEAFF
TGTGCCAGCTCACCCACAAACCAGGGGACTGAAGCTTTCTTT
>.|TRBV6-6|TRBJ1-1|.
CASSYSITDRQAFF
TGTGCCAGCAGTTACTCGATAACGGATAGGCAAGCTTTCTTT
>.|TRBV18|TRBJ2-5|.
CASSPSLGGQETQYF
TGTGCCAGCTCACCCAGCCTAGGGGGTCAAGAGACCCAGTACTTC
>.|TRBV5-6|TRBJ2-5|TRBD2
CASSLRWASGSRGPQYF
TGTGCCAGCAGCTTGAGGTGGGCTAGCGGGAGCCGGGGGCCCCAGTACTTC
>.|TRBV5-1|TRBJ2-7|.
CASSLQGMFGEQYF
TGCGCCAGCAGCTTGCAGGGTATGTTCGGCGAGCAGTACTTC
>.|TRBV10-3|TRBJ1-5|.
CAISGGTNQPQHF
TGTGCCATCAGTGGGGGTACCAATCAGCCCCAGCATTTT
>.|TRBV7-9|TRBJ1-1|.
CASTPGEVRFLAFF
TGTGCCAGCACCCCCGGGGAGGTACGTTTCTTGGCTTTCTTT
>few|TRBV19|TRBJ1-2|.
CASSEARFYGYTF
TGTGCCAGTAGCGAAGCGAGATTCTATGGCTACACCTTC
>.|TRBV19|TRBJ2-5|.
CASTPRPTGRETQYF
TGTGCCAGTACCCCACGCCCCACAGGGCGGGAGACCCAGTACTTC
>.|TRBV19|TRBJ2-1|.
CASSIVPPGEQFF
TGTGCCAGTAGTATAGTTCCTCCAGGGGAGCAGTTCTTC
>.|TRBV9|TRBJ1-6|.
CASSVGGARGNSPLHF
TGTGCCAGCAGCGTAGGAGGGGCTAGGGGTAATTCACCCCTCCACTTT
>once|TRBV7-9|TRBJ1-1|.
CASSAGPHTEAFF
TGTGCCAGCAGCGCCGGGCCCCACACTGAAGCTTTCTTT
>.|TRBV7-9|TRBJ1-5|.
CATNDLGGGQPQHF
TGTGCCACCAACGACCTGGGGGGCGGTCAGCCCCAGCATTTT
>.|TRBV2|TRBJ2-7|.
CASSEGEGRGAYEQYF
TGTGCCAGCAGTGAAGGGGAGGGCAGGGGGGCCTACGAGCAGTACTTC
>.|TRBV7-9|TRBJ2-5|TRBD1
CASSFRDRIETQYF
TGTGCCAGCAGCTTCCGGGACAGGATAGAGACCCAGTACTTC
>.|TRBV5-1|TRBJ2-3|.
CASSLGGTDTQYF
TGCGCCAGCAGCTTGGGCGGAACAGATACGCAGTATTTT
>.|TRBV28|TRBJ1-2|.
CASSPYRLGNGYTF
TGTGCCAGCAGTCCATACAGGTTGGGGAATGGCTACACCTTC
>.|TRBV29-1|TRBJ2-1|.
CSVDVSGFDNEQFF
TGCAGCGTTGACGTAAGCGGGTTCGACAATGAGCAGTTCTTC
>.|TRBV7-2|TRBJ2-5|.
CASSLGLQETQYF
TGTGCCAGCAGCTTAGGGCTCCAAGAGACCCAGTACTTC
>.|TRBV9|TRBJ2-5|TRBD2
CASSVLAGEGGTQYF
TGTGCCAGCAGCGTTCTAGCGGGAGAGGGGGGGACCCAGTACTTC
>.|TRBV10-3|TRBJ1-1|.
CAISNGGNTEAFF
TGTGCCATCAGTAACGGGGGGAACACTGAAGCTTTCTTT
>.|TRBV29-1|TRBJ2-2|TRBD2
CSSGTSGGTGELFF
TGCAGTAGTGGGACTAGCGGGGGGACCGGGGAGCTGTTTTTT
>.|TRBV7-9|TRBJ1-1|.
CASSLGGGYNTEAFF
TGTGCCAGCAGTCTAGGAGGGGGGTACAACACTGAAGCTTTCTTT
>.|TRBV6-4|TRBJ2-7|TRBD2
CASGIGLDGYEQYF
TGTGCCAGCGGCATCGGACTAGACGGCTACGAGCAGTACTTC
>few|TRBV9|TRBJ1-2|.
CASSPTGFSGYGYTF
TGTGCCAGCAGCCCAACAGGGTTCTCGGGCTATGGCTACACCTTC
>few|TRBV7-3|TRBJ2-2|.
CASSLAVGASNTGELFF
TGTGCCAGCAGCTTAGCGGTAGGGGCATCGAACACCGGGGAGCTGTTTTTT
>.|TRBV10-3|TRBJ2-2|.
CAISEDGSGPTGELFF
TGTGCCATCAGTGAGGACGGGAGCGGCCCTACCGGGGAGCTGTTTTTT
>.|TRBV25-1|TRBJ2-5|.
CASSERERRETQYF
TGTGCCAGCAGTGAACGCGAGAGGAGAGAGACCCAGTACTTC
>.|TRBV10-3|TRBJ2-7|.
CAVVGQFYEQYF
TGTGCCGTGGTCGGGCAGTTCTACGAGCAGTACTTC
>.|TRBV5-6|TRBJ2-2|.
CASSLAGVGATGELFF
TGTGCCAGCAGCTTAGCTGGGGTAGGCGCCACCGGGGAGCTGTTTTTT
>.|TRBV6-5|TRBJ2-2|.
CATTRTGTGELFF
TGTGCCACAACCCGTACGGGCACCGGGGAGCTGTTTTTT
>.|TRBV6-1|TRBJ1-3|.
CASSEVGGGNTIYF
TGTGCCAGCAGTGAAGTCGGGGGAGGAAACACCATATATTTT
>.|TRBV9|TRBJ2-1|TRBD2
CASSEHVREVDEQFF
TGTGCCAGCAGCGAGCATGTGCGGGAGGTAGATGAGCAGTTCTTC
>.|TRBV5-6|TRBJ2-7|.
CASSFGGGRAGYEQYF
TGTGCCAGCAGCTTTGGAGGGGGCAGGGCGGGCTACGAGCAGTACTTC
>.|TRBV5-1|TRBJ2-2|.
CASSWGDRNTGELFF
TGCGCCAGCAGCTGGGGGGACAGAAACACCGGGGAGCTGTTTTTT
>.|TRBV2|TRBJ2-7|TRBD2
CASRGLAGRREQYF
TGTGCCAGCAGGGGACTAGCGGGACGTCGGGAGCAGTACTTC
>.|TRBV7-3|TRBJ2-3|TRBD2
CASSSGLAGVTDTQYF
TGTGCCAGCAGCTCCGGACTAGCGGGAGTGACCGATACGCAGTATTTT
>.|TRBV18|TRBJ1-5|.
CASSPGTSQPQHF
TGTGCCAGCTCACCCGGGACAAGTCAGCCCCAGCATTTT
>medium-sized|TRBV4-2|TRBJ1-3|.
CASSPREGDGNTIYF
TGTGCCAGCAGCCCGCGGGAAGGGGACGGAAACACCATATATTTT
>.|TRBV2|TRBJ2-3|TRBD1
CASKGRTGVPDTQYF
TGTGCCAGCAAGGGTAGGACAGGGGTCCCAGATACGCAGTATTTT
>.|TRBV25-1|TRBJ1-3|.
CASSSVGLSGNTIYF
TGTGCCAGCAGCTCAGTTGGCCTCTCTGGAAACACCATATATTTT
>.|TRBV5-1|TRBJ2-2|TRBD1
CASSQRDRGFFTGELFF
TGCGCCAGCAGCCAACGGGACAGGGGATTTTTCACCGGGGAGCTGTTTTTT
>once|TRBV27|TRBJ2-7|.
CASGQGYEQYF
TGTGCCAGCGGACAAGGCTACGAGCAGTACTTC
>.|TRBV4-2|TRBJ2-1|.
CASSQDRRLRQFF
TGTGCCAGCAGCCAAGATAGGCGTTTGCGGCAGTTCTTC
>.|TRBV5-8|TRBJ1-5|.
CASSLEGRTKLPQHF
TGTGCCAGCAGCTTGGAAGGACGGACTAAGCTGCCCCAGCATTTT
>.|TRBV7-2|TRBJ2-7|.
CASRFQSSYEQYF
TGTGCCAGCAGATTCCAGAGCTCCTACGAGCAGTACTTC
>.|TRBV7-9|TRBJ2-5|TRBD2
CASSSPSGEETQYF
TGTGCCAGCAGCTCACCCAGCGGGGAAGAGACCCAGTACTTC
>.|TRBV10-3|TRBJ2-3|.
CAISELVEADTQYF
TGTGCCATCAGTGAGTTAGTTGAGGCAGATACGCAGTATTTT